The rows below give T cell receptor beta chains drawn from one sample of a study of T cells in localized non-small cell lung cancer. TCRdb's table, derived via immunoSEQ multiplex PCR, lists solely in-frame clones and lacks some. Among about 40,000 clones listed, 75% to 95% were seen once. Sequenced here: PBMCs, sampled before any cancer treatment. Receptors were obtained from a woman aged 35 to 70 with stage II lung adenocarcinoma. The CDR3 runs from the conserved cysteine through the conserved F or W. Fields, in order: clone size, J gene, D gene, V gene, CDR3 protein, CDR3 DNA. D genes are given only for firm matches. Clone size is not always given. Where it is, it says once, few, many or a class for expanded clones.

>NA|TRBJ2-2|NA|TRBV6-5
CASSLGGSNTGELFF
TGTGCCAGCAGTTTAGGGGGTTCGAACACCGGGGAGCTGTTTTTT
>NA|TRBJ1-1|NA|TRBV7-3
CASSYPMDEDSVGGTEAFF
TGTGCCAGCAGCTACCCTATGGACGAAGACTCGGTTGGGGGCACTGAAGCTTTCTTT
>NA|TRBJ2-7|NA|TRBV28
CASSLPGSYEQYF
TGTGCCAGCAGTCTACCGGGCTCCTACGAGCAGTACTTC
>NA|TRBJ2-6|NA|TRBV6-4
CASSGWGTSSGANVLTF
TGTGCCAGCAGTGGGTGGGGAACGAGCTCTGGGGCCAACGTCCTGACTTTC
>NA|TRBJ1-4|NA|TRBV9
CASSVAKRAESEKQFF
TGTGCCAGCAGCGTAGCGAAGAGGGCGGAATCTGAAAAACAGTTTTTT
>once|TRBJ1-1|TRBD1|TRBV29-1
CSVRQGGNTEAFF
TGCAGCGTTAGACAGGGGGGTAACACTGAAGCTTTCTTT
>NA|TRBJ1-5|TRBD1|TRBV15
CATSRGGQANQPQHF
TGTGCCACCAGCAGAGGGGGACAGGCAAATCAGCCCCAGCATTTT
>NA|TRBJ1-3|NA|TRBV4-1
CASSRESTAGNTIYF
TGCGCCAGCAGCCGAGAGAGTACTGCTGGAAACACCATATATTTT
>once|TRBJ2-1|TRBD2|TRBV15
CATSRGLAGGHEQFF
TGTGCCACCAGCAGAGGACTAGCGGGGGGACATGAGCAGTTCTTC
>NA|TRBJ1-2|NA|TRBV7-2
CASSLGRTLYGYTF
TGTGCCAGCAGCTTAGGGAGGACCCTATACGGCTACACCTTC
>NA|TRBJ1-5|TRBD1|TRBV7-2
CASSKRTGQDQPQHF
TGTGCCAGCAGCAAGCGGACAGGGCAAGATCAGCCCCAGCATTTT
>NA|TRBJ2-6|NA|TRBV5-1
CASSLDARKSSGANVLTF
TGCGCCAGCAGCTTGGATGCCAGGAAGAGCTCTGGGGCCAACGTCCTGACTTTC
>few|TRBJ2-1|TRBD2|TRBV2
CASRIAGGDNEQFF
TGTGCCAGCAGGATAGCGGGGGGGGACAATGAGCAGTTCTTC
>NA|TRBJ2-2|TRBD1|TRBV15
CATSGRDRDHLRSPGELFF
TGTGCCACCAGCGGCCGGGACAGAGATCACTTGCGGTCACCCGGGGAGCTGTTTTTT
>once|TRBJ2-7|NA|TRBV28
CASTGYEQYF
TGTGCCAGCACTGGGTACGAGCAGTACTTC
>NA|TRBJ2-3|TRBD2|TRBV6-6
CASTDQRGYTDTQYF
TGTGCCAGCACCGACCAGCGGGGGTACACAGATACGCAGTATTTT
>NA|TRBJ2-7|TRBD1|TRBV6-5
CASSYGDRLSYEQYF
TGTGCCAGCAGTTACGGGGACAGGCTATCCTACGAGCAGTACTTC
>once|TRBJ1-1|TRBD1|TRBV28
CASRQGAGTEAFF
TGTGCCAGCAGACAGGGGGCCGGCACTGAAGCTTTCTTT
>NA|TRBJ1-4|NA|TRBV19
CASSISGANEKLFF
TGTGCCAGTAGTATATCGGGGGCTAATGAAAAACTGTTTTTT
>NA|TRBJ2-1|TRBD1|TRBV12-5
CASGLVKGARGVDEQFF
TGTGCTAGTGGTTTGGTAAAGGGGGCCAGGGGTGTCGATGAGCAGTTCTTC
>NA|TRBJ2-3|TRBD1|TRBV7-8
CASSRRTGASTDTQYF
TGTGCCAGCAGCAGAAGGACAGGTGCTAGCACAGATACGCAGTATTTT
>NA|TRBJ1-4|NA|TRBV5-1
CASSLPGPNEKLFF
TGCGCCAGCAGCTTGCCAGGACCTAATGAAAAACTGTTTTTT
>NA|TRBJ1-1|NA|TRBV11-2
CASSHDRSLAFF
TGTGCCAGCAGCCACGACAGGAGTTTAGCTTTCTTT
>NA|TRBJ1-4|TRBD1|TRBV5-4
CASSSYRGSGEKLFF
TGTGCCAGCAGCAGTTACAGGGGAAGTGGTGAAAAACTGTTTTTT
>NA|TRBJ2-1|NA|TRBV7-6
CASSLGEFYNEQFF
TGTGCCAGCAGCTTAGGAGAGTTTTACAATGAGCAGTTCTTC
>NA|TRBJ1-1|NA|TRBV6-5
CASSYSGLNTEAFF
TGTGCCAGCAGTTACTCGGGATTGAACACTGAAGCTTTCTTT
>NA|TRBJ2-1|TRBD2|TRBV13
CASTKTGRALDNEQFF
TGTGCCAGCACCAAGACTGGGAGGGCCCTAGACAATGAGCAGTTCTTC
>few|TRBJ2-2|TRBD2|TRBV6-1
CASSDSGFNTGELFF
TGTGCCAGCAGTGATAGCGGGTTTAACACCGGGGAGCTGTTTTTT
>few|TRBJ1-5|TRBD1|TRBV19
CASSQQGANQPQHF
TGTGCCAGTAGTCAGCAGGGGGCTAATCAGCCCCAGCATTTT
>NA|TRBJ1-1|TRBD1|TRBV27
CASSATGEIGEAFF
TGTGCCAGCAGTGCCACAGGGGAGATAGGTGAAGCTTTCTTT
>NA|TRBJ2-2|NA|TRBV5-4
CASSQPSMGQRTGELFF
TGTGCCAGCAGCCAACCCTCCATGGGGCAGCGCACCGGGGAGCTGTTTTTT
>NA|TRBJ2-1|NA|TRBV29-1
CSVAQGGEQFF
TGCAGCGTGGCTCAGGGTGGTGAGCAGTTCTTC
>NA|TRBJ1-5|TRBD1|TRBV7-2
CASSSDRGRRPQHF
TGTGCCAGCAGCTCCGACAGGGGGCGCCGGCCCCAGCATTTT
>NA|TRBJ2-7|TRBD1|TRBV11-2
CASSLPGQASCGQYF
TGTGCCAGCAGCTTGCCGGGACAGGCATCGTGTGGGCAGTACTTC
>NA|TRBJ2-5|TRBD2|TRBV5-1
CASSSRDSGELETQYF
TGCGCCAGCAGCTCTCGGGATAGCGGGGAATTAGAGACCCAGTACTTC
>NA|TRBJ2-1|NA|TRBV7-6
CASSLVGGFVGNEQFF
TGTGCCAGCAGCTTAGTTGGCGGATTCGTTGGCAATGAGCAGTTCTTC
>NA|TRBJ1-2|NA|TRBV4-1
CASSQPTQAFYGYTF
TGCGCCAGCAGCCAACCAACTCAGGCATTTTATGGCTACACCTTC
>NA|TRBJ1-1|NA|TRBV28
CASSQNTEAFF
TGTGCCAGCAGTCAGAACACTGAAGCTTTCTTT
>NA|TRBJ2-5|NA|TRBV2
CASSELRIETQYF
TGTGCCAGCAGTGAACTCCGAATAGAGACCCAGTACTTC
>NA|TRBJ2-7|TRBD2|TRBV19
CASSIDLSGGEQYF
TGTGCCAGTAGTATAGATCTATCGGGGGGCGAGCAGTACTTC
>NA|TRBJ2-7|TRBD2|TRBV7-8
CASSPERGGSYEQYF
TGTGCCAGCAGCCCAGAGCGGGGGGGCTCCTACGAGCAGTACTTC
>NA|TRBJ2-7|TRBD2|TRBV5-1
CASRLGTSGIREQYF
TGCGCCAGCAGGCTCGGGACTAGCGGGATCCGCGAGCAGTACTTC
>NA|TRBJ1-2|NA|TRBV7-2
CASSSRKGGSYGYTF
TGTGCCAGCAGCTCTCGAAAGGGAGGGAGCTATGGCTACACCTTC
>NA|TRBJ2-7|TRBD2|TRBV9
CASSVAASGPYEQYF
TGTGCCAGCAGCGTAGCGGCTAGCGGACCGTACGAGCAGTACTTC
>NA|TRBJ1-3|NA|TRBV28
CASWSSSGNTIYF
TGTGCCAGCTGGAGCAGCTCTGGAAACACCATATATTTT
>NA|TRBJ2-6|NA|TRBV18
CASSPTGSGANALTF
TGTGCCAGCTCACCGACAGGATCTGGGGCCAACGCCCTGACTTTC
>NA|TRBJ2-7|TRBD2|TRBV7-8
CASSPVAGTTYEQYF
TGTGCCAGCAGCCCGGTAGCGGGGACTACCTACGAGCAGTACTTC
>NA|TRBJ2-2|TRBD2|TRBV7-9
CASSPSGGTATGELFF
TGTGCCAGCAGCCCCTCGGGGGGGACTGCCACCGGGGAGCTGTTTTTT
>few|TRBJ1-5|NA|TRBV7-2
CASSPTSGDGQPQHF
TGTGCCAGCAGCCCTACCTCAGGGGACGGGCAGCCCCAGCATTTT